Below, one T cell receptor beta chain is given with its context. Its antigen is currently unknown. At one boundary the junction diverges from the germline segment, which might be a read error. CDR1 SGHTA and CDR2 FQGNSA come from the germline V gene. The CDR3 extends over 13 amino acids. Samples each yielded at least 5.5 micrograms of total RNA. This sample was taken from a study of blood T cells in healthy people across ages. Looking at the study overall: Template switching picked up about one barcoded beta molecule for each two T cells.

Study-wide results and limits: Naive T cell percentage showed a strong correlation with TCR beta diversity.

The authors ran a second PCR of about 6 to 12 cycles using a sample-barcoded 5' primer and a J-beta primer mix. Per sample, CDR3-containing paired-end reads numbered at least 2.5 million. TCRdb fed the 5' RACE reads into MiXCR, producing one record per CDR3 protein. The sample carries about 1.7 million distinct CDR3 sequences, 28% recorded once. J is TRBJ1-2 and V is TRBV7-2; D is ambiguous. The TCR sequence derives from a woman aged 30 to 39 in good health. Sequenced material: blood. The CDR3 DNA follows: TGTGCCGGCAGCTTAGCACGGGTCTATGGCTACACCTTC. It yields the protein CAGSLARVYGYTF.